This is a list of T cell receptor beta chains from one sample in a study of a mutant IDH1 vaccine in newly diagnosed glioma. TCRdb keeps only in-frame clones here, not all; method: immunoSEQ multiplex PCR. The sample carries under 80,000 clones, 80% to 90% recorded once. The starting material was PBMCs, obtained from a glioma patient treated with radiotherapy, temozolomide or both. All receptors derive from a young man with glioma. Each CDR3 is given with its conserved first and last residue. Fields, in order: J gene, D gene, V gene, clone size, CDR3 protein, CDR3 DNA. The D gene is left open where the match is weak. Clone sizes are given selectively: once, few, many, or a class where the clone is expanded.

J: TRBJ1-1; D: .; V: TRBV6-1; size: few; CDR3: CASSPSNTEAFF; DNA: TGTGCCAGCAGCCCCTCTAACACTGAAGCTTTCTTT
J: TRBJ2-3; D: TRBD2; V: TRBV27; size: .; CDR3: CASSITSGGSTDTQYF; DNA: TGTGCCAGCAGTATCACTAGCGGGGGCAGCACAGATACGCAGTATTTT
J: TRBJ1-2; D: TRBD1; V: TRBV29-1; size: once; CDR3: CSVEAIQGVGYGYTF; DNA: TGCAGCGTTGAAGCGATACAGGGGGTAGGCTATGGCTACACCTTC
J: TRBJ2-3; D: TRBD2; V: TRBV13; size: .; CDR3: CASGVGSGGADTQYF; DNA: TGTGCCAGCGGGGTGGGGAGCGGGGGAGCAGATACGCAGTATTTT
J: TRBJ1-5; D: .; V: TRBV6-1; size: .; CDR3: CASSELGGGNQPQHF; DNA: TGTGCCAGCAGTGAATTGGGAGGGGGCAATCAGCCCCAGCATTTT
J: TRBJ2-1; D: .; V: TRBV5-6; size: few; CDR3: CASSPEGGGNEQFF; DNA: TGTGCCAGCAGCCCCGAGGGTGGGGGCAATGAGCAGTTCTTC
J: TRBJ1-2; D: .; V: TRBV11-2; size: .; CDR3: CASSLDGMGGARGLRGYTF; DNA: TGTGCCAGCAGCTTAGATGGAATGGGAGGGGCTCGAGGTTTGCGGGGCTACACCTTC
J: TRBJ2-6; D: .; V: TRBV11-2; size: .; CDR3: CASSYNRVGANVLTF; DNA: TGTGCCAGCAGCTACAACCGGGTTGGGGCCAACGTCCTGACTTTC
J: TRBJ1-1; D: .; V: TRBV5-1; size: .; CDR3: CASSSSRFGVSPEAFF; DNA: TGCGCCAGCAGCTCATCAAGGTTTGGGGTCTCCCCTGAAGCTTTCTTT
J: TRBJ2-3; D: .; V: TRBV5-1; size: .; CDR3: CASSLVPGATDTQYF; DNA: TGCGCCAGCAGCTTGGTTCCGGGGGCAACAGATACGCAGTATTTT
J: TRBJ1-1; D: .; V: TRBV6-4; size: few; CDR3: CASRQGMNTEAFF; DNA: TGTGCCAGCAGACAAGGGATGAACACTGAAGCTTTCTTT
J: TRBJ2-7; D: .; V: TRBV27; size: few; CDR3: CASSYILRGEQYF; DNA: TGTGCCAGCAGTTATATATTACGAGGGGAGCAGTACTTC
J: TRBJ2-3; D: TRBD2; V: TRBV10-2; size: .; CDR3: CASTQRGYSTDTQYF; DNA: TGCGCCAGTACTCAGCGGGGGTATAGCACAGATACGCAGTATTTT
J: TRBJ1-2; D: .; V: TRBV6-5; size: .; CDR3: CASSYEASNGYTF; DNA: TGTGCCAGCAGTTACGAGGCCTCTAATGGCTACACCTTC
J: TRBJ1-1; D: .; V: TRBV5-1; size: .; CDR3: CASSARAGRRVTEAFF; DNA: TGCGCCAGCAGCGCCCGGGCAGGACGCCGTGTCACTGAAGCTTTCTTT
J: TRBJ2-1; D: TRBD2; V: TRBV7-9; size: .; CDR3: CASSHLAGGLGDEQFF; DNA: TGTGCCAGCAGCCACCTAGCGGGGGGCCTTGGCGATGAGCAGTTCTTC
J: TRBJ2-6; D: .; V: TRBV7-2; size: .; CDR3: CASSPVSWVGANVLTF; DNA: TGTGCCAGCAGCCCCGTTAGTTGGGTCGGGGCCAACGTCCTGACTTTC
J: TRBJ2-1; D: .; V: TRBV9; size: .; CDR3: CASSVGSGWGNEQFF; DNA: TGTGCCAGCAGCGTAGGTTCGGGGTGGGGCAATGAGCAGTTCTTC
J: TRBJ2-2; D: .; V: TRBV11-2; size: .; CDR3: CASHNNRRPNTGELFF; DNA: TGTGCCAGCCATAATAACAGGCGCCCGAACACCGGGGAGCTGTTTTTT
J: TRBJ1-1; D: .; V: TRBV18; size: few; CDR3: CASSPGQYLNTEAFF; DNA: TGTGCCAGCTCACCCGGGCAGTATTTGAACACTGAAGCTTTCTTT
J: TRBJ1-5; D: .; V: TRBV28; size: few; CDR3: CASIINGGVQPQHF; DNA: TGTGCCAGCATCATCAATGGGGGGGTTCAGCCCCAGCATTTT
J: TRBJ1-2; D: TRBD1; V: TRBV18; size: .; CDR3: CASSPTGRDGYTF; DNA: TGTGCCAGCTCACCGACAGGGAGGGATGGCTACACCTTC
J: TRBJ2-5; D: TRBD1; V: TRBV18; size: .; CDR3: CASSPGTAQETQYF; DNA: TGTGCCAGCTCACCAGGGACAGCCCAAGAGACCCAGTACTTC
J: TRBJ2-3; D: .; V: TRBV28; size: .; CDR3: CASSFVGFGTDTQYF; DNA: TGTGCCAGCAGTTTTGTAGGGTTCGGCACAGATACGCAGTATTTT
J: TRBJ2-1; D: .; V: TRBV4-1; size: .; CDR3: CASSQVGGGPSYNEQFF; DNA: TGCGCCAGCAGCCAGGTGGGGGGGGGCCCTTCCTACAATGAGCAGTTCTTC
J: TRBJ1-1; D: .; V: TRBV19; size: .; CDR3: CASTNRQGNTEAFF; DNA: TGTGCCAGCACTAACCGTCAGGGGAACACTGAAGCTTTCTTT
J: TRBJ1-6; D: .; V: TRBV6-5; size: .; CDR3: CASTRQGGGSPLHF; DNA: TGTGCCAGCACCCGGCAGGGTGGCGGTTCACCCCTCCACTTT
J: TRBJ2-7; D: .; V: TRBV7-8; size: .; CDR3: CASSLRTEGYEQYF; DNA: TGTGCCAGCAGCCTCCGGACAGAGGGCTACGAGCAGTACTTC
J: TRBJ2-1; D: TRBD2; V: TRBV10-3; size: .; CDR3: CASLAGGLGEQFF; DNA: TGTGCCTCCCTAGCGGGGGGGCTGGGTGAGCAGTTCTTC
J: TRBJ1-2; D: .; V: TRBV19; size: few; CDR3: CASSITGVRVGLYGYTF; DNA: TGTGCCAGTAGTATAACGGGGGTGAGGGTAGGACTATATGGCTACACCTTC
J: TRBJ2-7; D: .; V: TRBV19; size: .; CDR3: CASSSFSGVEYEQYF; DNA: TGTGCCAGTAGCTCTTTTTCGGGGGTCGAGTACGAGCAGTACTTC
J: TRBJ1-1; D: TRBD1; V: TRBV6-5; size: .; CDR3: CASRDRSNTEAFF; DNA: TGTGCCAGCAGGGACAGGTCGAACACTGAAGCTTTCTTT
J: TRBJ2-3; D: TRBD1; V: TRBV30; size: .; CDR3: CAWERQGTADTQYF; DNA: TGTGCCTGGGAACGACAGGGAACCGCAGATACGCAGTATTTT
J: TRBJ2-2; D: TRBD1; V: TRBV29-1; size: .; CDR3: CSVVTGSTGELFF; DNA: TGCAGCGTTGTGACAGGGAGCACCGGGGAGCTGTTTTTT
J: TRBJ2-7; D: .; V: TRBV4-1; size: .; CDR3: CASSQAYILSSYEQYF; DNA: TGCGCCAGCAGCCAAGCCTATATTCTGAGCTCCTACGAGCAGTACTTC
J: TRBJ2-7; D: .; V: TRBV4-1; size: .; CDR3: CAKAGCSSYEQYF; DNA: TGCGCCAAGGCTGGGTGCAGCTCCTACGAGCAGTACTTC
J: TRBJ2-7; D: .; V: TRBV28; size: .; CDR3: CASSVGQRSYEQYF; DNA: TGTGCCAGCAGCGTCGGACAGAGGAGCTACGAGCAGTACTTC
J: TRBJ1-6; D: .; V: TRBV27; size: .; CDR3: CASSLGAGSSYNSPLHF; DNA: TGTGCCAGCAGTTTGGGCGCAGGGAGCTCCTATAATTCACCCCTCCACTTT
J: TRBJ1-3; D: TRBD1; V: TRBV10-1; size: .; CDR3: CASSGPTGNSGNTIYF; DNA: TGCGCCAGCAGTGGCCCGACAGGGAACTCTGGAAACACCATATATTTT
J: TRBJ1-4; D: TRBD1; V: TRBV14; size: .; CDR3: CASSQEPTGGNEKLFF; DNA: TGTGCCAGCAGCCAAGAGCCGACAGGGGGGAATGAAAAACTGTTTTTT
J: TRBJ2-5; D: TRBD2; V: TRBV4-1; size: .; CDR3: CASSVRPNTGGQETQYF; DNA: TGCGCCAGCAGCGTCAGACCTAATACGGGAGGGCAAGAGACCCAGTACTTC
J: TRBJ1-1; D: .; V: TRBV10-3; size: .; CDR3: CAISGLGGGTEAFF; DNA: TGTGCCATCAGTGGTCTCGGCGGAGGCACTGAAGCTTTCTTT
J: TRBJ2-5; D: TRBD1; V: TRBV6-5; size: once; CDR3: CASSYSADRALFGQYF; DNA: TGTGCCAGCAGTTACTCGGCTGACAGGGCCCTTTTCGGGCAGTACTTC
J: TRBJ1-2; D: .; V: TRBV29-1; size: .; CDR3: CSVNQAPNYGYTF; DNA: TGCAGCGTTAATCAGGCTCCTAACTATGGCTACACCTTC
J: TRBJ2-5; D: .; V: TRBV6-1; size: .; CDR3: CASILRGPKGQYF; DNA: TGTGCCAGCATTCTCCGGGGGCCGAAAGGCCAGTACTTC
J: TRBJ1-6; D: TRBD1; V: TRBV7-9; size: .; CDR3: CASSLVGGSSPLHF; DNA: TGTGCCAGCAGCCTAGTAGGGGGCAGTTCACCCCTCCACTTT
J: TRBJ2-2; D: TRBD1; V: TRBV6-6; size: .; CDR3: CASPKGTGVHGELFF; DNA: TGTGCCAGCCCCAAAGGAACAGGGGTTCACGGGGAGCTGTTTTTT
J: TRBJ1-1; D: .; V: TRBV5-6; size: .; CDR3: CASSRQVMNTEAFF; DNA: TGTGCCAGCAGCCGACAGGTTATGAACACTGAAGCTTTCTTT
J: TRBJ1-6; D: .; V: TRBV30; size: .; CDR3: CAWSVQQGGHNSPLHF; DNA: TGTGCCTGGAGTGTACAACAGGGTGGGCATAATTCACCCCTCCACTTT
J: TRBJ1-2; D: .; V: TRBV14; size: .; CDR3: CASSPWGGSYTF; DNA: TGTGCCAGCAGCCCCTGGGGGGGCAGCTACACCTTC
J: TRBJ2-3; D: .; V: TRBV11-2; size: .; CDR3: CASSLDLGGDTQYF; DNA: TGTGCCAGCAGCTTAGATCTGGGTGGGGATACGCAGTATTTT
J: TRBJ2-7; D: .; V: TRBV5-1; size: .; CDR3: CASSLDRRGKYF; DNA: TGCGCCAGCAGCTTGGATAGACGAGGAAAGTACTTC
J: TRBJ2-3; D: TRBD1; V: TRBV5-1; size: .; CDR3: CASRTGYTDTQYF; DNA: TGCGCCAGCCGGACAGGTTACACAGATACGCAGTATTTT
J: TRBJ2-7; D: TRBD1; V: TRBV11-3; size: .; CDR3: CASSSGPRTGLGEQYF; DNA: TGTGCCAGCAGCTCAGGCCCCAGGACAGGGTTGGGCGAGCAGTACTTC
J: TRBJ2-2; D: TRBD1; V: TRBV27; size: .; CDR3: CASSSWTGLNTGELFF; DNA: TGTGCCAGCAGTTCGTGGACAGGTTTGAACACCGGGGAGCTGTTTTTT